Below are 7 T cell receptor beta chains sequenced from a single sample in a study of CXCR3-negative and CXCR3-positive naive CD8 T cells (dated by TCRdb to between 2018 and 2020). General study outcomes and caveats: TRB CDR3s from CXCR3-positive naive cells showed higher hydrophobicity (lower Kidera factor 4), lower energy, and higher strength and volume indices than CXCR3-negative naive cells.

These receptors' targets are unknown. Instrument used: NextSeq 550. The Human TCR Profiling Kit (MiLaboratory) was used to prepare UMI-labeled 5' RACE TRB cDNA libraries. Each CDR3 protein sequence appears as one entry after TCRdb reprocessed the reads, and no DNA is included. The sample table includes 55,000 to 70,000 distinct CDR3 sequences. 0.53% of the sample goes to the ten largest clones. Sequences were obtained from naive CXCR3+ CD8+ T cells from blood. The sample's cell subset or site label, in plain terms: CD45RO-CCR7+CD27+CD95- naive CD8+ T cells expressing CXCR3 (TNR3+). These TCRs come from a human donor in good health. Some clones in this sample may be carry-over from other donors' samples.

J is TRBJ2-7 and V is TRBV9. Germline values: CDR1 SGDLS, CDR2 YYNGEE. The length of the CDR3 is 14 residues. The CDR3 region is CASSVVPGSYEQYF.

V and J are TRBV7-9 and TRBJ2-1; the D call from TCRdb, TRBD1, cannot be confirmed without DNA. In germline, CDR1 is SEHNR, CDR2 FQNEAQ (reference sequence). The CDR3 sequence is 15 residues long. The CDR3: CASSLVGVGYNEQFF.

The V gene is TRBV29-1, the J gene TRBJ2-1; TCRdb returns TRBD2, unconfirmable since there is no DNA. CDR1 is SQVTM and CDR2 is ANQGSEA in the germline V gene. The CDR3 has 15 residues. This chain's CDR3 is CSVLLVQNYGNEQFF.

The chain has TRBV12-3 or TRBV12-4 and TRBJ2-5; TCRdb names TRBD2, which stays unverified in the absence of DNA. The CDR3 is 15 amino acids. The CDR3 region is CASSPTLAGEETQYF.

The genes are TRBV5-1 and TRBJ1-5; TCRdb's D call of TRBD1 is untestable without DNA. CDR1 and CDR2 (germline): SGHRS, YFSETQ. The CDR3 length is 15 residues. The CDR3 spells CASSLEAGGVQPQHF.

The rearrangement links TRBV20-1 to TRBJ2-7; TCRdb lists TRBD1, though no DNA is available to test this call. CDR1 and CDR2 (germline): DFQATT, SNEGSKA (reference sequence). The CDR3 totals 15 residues. CDR3 residues: CSATQGQGLTYEQYF.

CDR3 amino acids: CASKTRDGTEAFF. This chain connects TRBV19 to TRBJ1-1; TCRdb gives TRBD1 as the D gene, but with no DNA this cannot be confirmed. Germline V gene data show CDR1 as LNHDA and CDR2 as SQIVND (reference sequence). The CDR3 spans 13 residues.